This T cell receptor (beta chain) derives from a study of cytomegalovirus exposure and HLA in healthy donors. Study information: An early release of data contained tens of millions of unique TCRs, which came from HLA-typed donors.

The CDR3 runs 15 residues. Trimming pared 2 bases from V and 8 bases from J, leaving 13 bases between. Germline CDR1 ENHRY, CDR2 SYGVKD. A word on this clone: The antigen remains undetermined.

A multiplex PCR was run with 60 Vbeta primers and 13 Jbeta primers. Clones were read by immunoSEQ multiplex PCR, and TCRdb kept only the in-frame ones, dropping some. The sample has 95,000 to 150,000 clones; about four fifths are singletons. Study findings and constraints: Most likely, a cluster of highly shared sequence variants arose as a sequencing artifact. There were 150 to 200 TCR beta chains listed as cytomegalovirus-associated.

The source is a woman aged 45-60 years in good health and CMV-seropositive. Sequencing was done on a sample of PBMCs. The chain carries TRBV10-3 and TRBJ2-6; D gene unclear. For the CDR3, the DNA is TGTGCCATCAGTGAGGTTGGCTCTGGCTCCAACGTCCTGACTTTC. Protein product: CAISEVGSGSNVLTF.